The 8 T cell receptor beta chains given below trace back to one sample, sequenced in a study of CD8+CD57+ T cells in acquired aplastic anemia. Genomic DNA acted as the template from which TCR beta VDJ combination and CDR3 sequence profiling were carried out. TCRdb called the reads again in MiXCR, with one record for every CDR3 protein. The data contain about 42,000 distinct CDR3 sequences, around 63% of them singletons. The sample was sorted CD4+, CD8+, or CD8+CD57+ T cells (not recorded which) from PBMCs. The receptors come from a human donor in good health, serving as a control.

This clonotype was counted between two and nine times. In DNA form, the CDR3 reads TGTGCCAGCAGTTACTCGGGCCTCCAAGAGACCCAGTACTTC. Translating it yields CASSYSGLQETQYF. The chain recombines TRBV6-5 with TRBJ2-5, with unresolved D. With 0 bases removed from V and 1 base from J, the gap between germline ends came to 6 bases. The CDR3 runs 14 residues. Germline CDR1 and CDR2: MNHEY and SVGAGI.

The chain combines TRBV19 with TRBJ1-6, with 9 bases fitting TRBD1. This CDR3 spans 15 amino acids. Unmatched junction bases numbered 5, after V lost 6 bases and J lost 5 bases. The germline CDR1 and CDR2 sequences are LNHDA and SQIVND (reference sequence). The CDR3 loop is CASRGRQGDNSPLHF. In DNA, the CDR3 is TGTGCCAGTAGGGGACGACAGGGGGATAATTCACCCCTCCACTTT. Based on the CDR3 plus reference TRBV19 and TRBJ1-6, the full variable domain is DGGITQSPKYLFRKEGQNVTLSCEQNLNHDAMYWYRQDPGQGLRLIYYSQIVNDFQKGDIAEGYSVSREKKESFPLTVTSAQKNPTAFYLCASRGRQGDNSPLHFGNGTRLTVT.

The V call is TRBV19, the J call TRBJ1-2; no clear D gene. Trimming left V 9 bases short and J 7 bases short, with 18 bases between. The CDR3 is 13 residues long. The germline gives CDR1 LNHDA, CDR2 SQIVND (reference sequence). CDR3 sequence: CASEGRSLLGYTF. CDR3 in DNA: TGTGCCAGCGAAGGACGGTCCCTTCTTGGCTACACCTTC.

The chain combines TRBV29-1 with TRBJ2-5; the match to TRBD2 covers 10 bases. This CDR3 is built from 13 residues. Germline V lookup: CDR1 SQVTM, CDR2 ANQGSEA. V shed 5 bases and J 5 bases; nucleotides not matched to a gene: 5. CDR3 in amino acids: CSVRLAGDETQYF. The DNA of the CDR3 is TGCAGCGTTAGGCTAGCGGGGGATGAGACCCAGTACTTC.

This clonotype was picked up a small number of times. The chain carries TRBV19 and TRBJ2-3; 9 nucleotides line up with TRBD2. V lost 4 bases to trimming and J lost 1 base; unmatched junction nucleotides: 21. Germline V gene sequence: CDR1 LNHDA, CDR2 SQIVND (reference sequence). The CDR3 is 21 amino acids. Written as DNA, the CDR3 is TGTGCCAGTAGTAGGCGCCATAATAGCCCTCTAGCGGGGTTGGGCACAGATACGCAGTATTTT. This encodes CASSRRHNSPLAGLGTDTQYF.

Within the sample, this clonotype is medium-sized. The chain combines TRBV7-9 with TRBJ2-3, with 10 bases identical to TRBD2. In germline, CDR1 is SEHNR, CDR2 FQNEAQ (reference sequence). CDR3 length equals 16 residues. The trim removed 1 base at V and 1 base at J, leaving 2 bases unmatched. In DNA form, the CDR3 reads TGTGCCAGCAGCTTAGTAGCGGGGGGCGGCACAGATACGCAGTATTTT. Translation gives CASSLVAGGGTDTQYF.

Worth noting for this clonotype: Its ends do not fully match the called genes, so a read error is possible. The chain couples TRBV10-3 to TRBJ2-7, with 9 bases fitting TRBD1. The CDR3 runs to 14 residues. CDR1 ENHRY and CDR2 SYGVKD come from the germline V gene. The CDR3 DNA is TGTGCCACCAGTGACCCGGGACAGGGCTACGAGCAGTACTTC. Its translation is CATSDPGQGYEQYF.

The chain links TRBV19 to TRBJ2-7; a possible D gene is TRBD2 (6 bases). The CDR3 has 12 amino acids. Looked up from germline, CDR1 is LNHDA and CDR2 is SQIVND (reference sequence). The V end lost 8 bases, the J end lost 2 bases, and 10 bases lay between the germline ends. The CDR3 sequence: CASAGTPYEQYF. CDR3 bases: TGTGCCAGTGCCGGGACTCCCTACGAGCAGTACTTC.